This section outlines one T cell receptor beta chain sequence together with its context. What it binds is not known. The data derive from a study of T cell responses to AZD1222 COVID-19 vaccine. This CDR3 comprises 16 residues. Germline CDR1 reads SNHLY; CDR2 reads FYNNEI. V was cut by 6 bases and J by 1 base, with 19 bases left in between. Some clones are missing from TCRdb's copy, which holds only in-frame ones; the method was immunoSEQ multiplex PCR. The sample holds around 25,000 clones, around 86% seen once. The study's findings and limits: Epitopes outside B.1.351 and B.1.1.7 mutated regions reportedly drew nearly half of spike TCRs. Clonal diversity was possibly underestimated; the donors were predominantly white British and more often female. All repertoire sampling was performed exclusively after the peak T cell response.

Second-dose recipients at about 4 or about 12 weeks were treated as one pooled group. The V call is TRBV2, the J call TRBJ2-7, with D perhaps matching TRBD2 (6 bases). Sequenced material: peripheral blood, taken 28 days after the second AZD1222 dose. This receptor was taken from an adult who received the AZD1222 COVID-19 vaccine. The CDR3 protein is CASSAGTPAGSYEQYF. The CDR3 bases are TGTGCCAGCAGCGCCGGGACCCCGGCGGGATCCTACGAGCAGTACTTC.